These 27 T cell receptor beta chains originate from one sample sequenced in a study of CD8 T cells in ankylosing spondylitis. TCRdb fed the 5' RACE reads into MiXCR, producing one record per CDR3 protein. The data hold some 150,000 distinct CDR3 sequences, with over 10% observed a single time. The sequencing input was blood, either unsorted or a sorted T cell fraction (not recorded which). Receptors were obtained from a female donor with ankylosing spondylitis or in good health (not recorded which).

This clonotype was seen repeatedly, ten times or more. The chain combines TRBV6-1 with TRBJ1-6; 9 bases match TRBD1. Germline V CDR1 and CDR2: MNHNS, SASEGT. Trimming removed 6 bases from V and 8 bases from J; junction bases left unmatched: 8. This CDR3 spans 15 amino acids. This CDR3 is CASRLGTGLDSPLHF. The CDR3 coding sequence is TGTGCCAGCAGGCTAGGGACAGGGCTTGATTCACCCCTCCACTTT.

This clonotype was counted only a few times. The chain uses TRBV27 and TRBJ1-1; no firm D call. Germline values: CDR1 MNHEY, CDR2 SMNVEV (reference sequence). The CDR3 consists of 13 residues. The ends were cut back, 2 bases at V and 6 bases at J, with 10 bases in the middle. The CDR3 coding sequence is TGTGCCAGCAGTTTAGGTTATGGGTCTGAAGCTTTCTTT. As protein: CASSLGYGSEAFF.

In its sample, this clonotype was seen many times. The chain employs TRBV5-1 and TRBJ2-7; TRBD2 aligns across 7 bases. Germline CDR1 and CDR2: SGHRS and YFSETQ. V shed 3 bases, J shed 3 bases, and the junction held 12 bases outside the gene matches. The CDR3 covers 16 residues. The CDR3 DNA follows: TGCGCCAGCAGCTCGGAGGCGGGGGTGGCGAACTACGAGCAGTACTTC. Amino acid sequence: CASSSEAGVANYEQYF.

This clonotype showed up just a few times. The chain carries TRBV20-1 and TRBJ1-3; the D is unclear. Germline V gene sequence: CDR1 DFQATT, CDR2 SNEGSKA (reference sequence). This CDR3 is 13 amino acids long. Trimming pared 4 bases from V and 6 bases from J, leaving 13 bases between. CDR3 in DNA: TGCAGTGCTATCGGCCAGGCGGAAAACACCATATATTTT. Translation gives CSAIGQAENTIYF.

This clonotype appeared a single time. A much larger clone sits a single nucleotide away, making a read error possible. This chain uses TRBV20-1 with TRBJ2-4; the D gene is possibly TRBD1 (6 bases). Germline V gives CDR1 DFQATT, CDR2 SNEGSKA (reference sequence). The germline V and J ends were trimmed by 8 bases and 0 bases, with 8 bases remaining between them. CDR3 size: 12 residues. DNA for the CDR3: TGCAGTACAGGGCCAGCCAAAAACATTCAGTACTTC. Encoded protein: CSTGPAKNIQYF.

In this sample, this clonotype turned up many times. V and J are TRBV5-1 and TRBJ2-7, with 8 bases matching TRBD2. Unmatched junction bases numbered 13, after V lost 4 bases and J lost 7 bases. CDR1 is SGHRS, CDR2 YFSETQ, per germline. CDR3 length equals 15 residues. In nucleotides, the CDR3 is TGCGCCAGCAGCACCGGACTAGCCTTCCCTTCGGAGCAGTACTTC. Protein: CASSTGLAFPSEQYF.

In its sample, this clonotype was seen many times. The genes are TRBV20-1 and TRBJ1-4, with D tentatively TRBD1 (6 bases). The length of the CDR3 is 14 residues. Trimming took 6 bases from V and 0 from J, leaving 11 bases between them. Germline lookup yields CDR1 DFQATT and CDR2 SNEGSKA (reference sequence). The CDR3 nucleotides read TGCAGTGCAGCCAGACAGGCAACTAATGAAAAACTGTTTTTT. Translation: CSAARQATNEKLFF.

This clonotype has a count of ten or more. The chain has TRBV7-9 and TRBJ1-1; no clear D. Germline values: CDR1 SEHNR, CDR2 FQNEAQ (reference sequence). The CDR3 has 16 residues. V was pared by 4 bases and J by 7 bases, with 22 bases between. CDR3: CASSSLRSSLTIEAFF. The DNA for the CDR3 is TGTGCCAGCAGCTCCCTACGCTCTAGTCTGACAATTGAAGCTTTCTTT.

The table lists this clonotype with many counts. The chain joins TRBV5-1 to TRBJ2-1; 10 bases are a match to TRBD2. V shed 1 base and J 5 bases; nucleotides not matched to a gene: 3. The V gene's germline CDR1 is SGHRS and CDR2 YFSETQ. The CDR3 runs to 15 residues. CDR3 nucleotide sequence: TGCGCCAGCAGCTTGAGCGGGAGGGTAAACAATGAGCAGTTCTTC. Translation: CASSLSGRVNNEQFF.

This clonotype was observed many times. The genes are TRBV5-1 and TRBJ1-4, with unresolved D. The V and J ends lost 6 bases and 4 bases respectively, with 16 bases between them. The V gene's germline CDR1 is SGHRS and CDR2 YFSETQ. This CDR3 is 15 amino acids long. The CDR3 DNA is TGCGCCAGCACAGCTTCGGCGGGAGTTAATGAAAAACTGTTTTTT. Its protein product is CASTASAGVNEKLFF.

This clonotype came up many times. V is TRBV5-1 and J is TRBJ2-7; no clear D gene. The CDR3 covers 14 residues. V lost 0 bases to trimming and J lost 3 bases, with 10 bases between them. Germline loops: CDR1 SGHRS, CDR2 YFSETQ. The chain's CDR3 is CASSLEGTVYEQYF. CDR3 in DNA: TGCGCCAGCAGCTTGGAGGGTACGGTCTACGAGCAGTACTTC.

This clonotype was counted at least ten times. This rearrangement joins TRBV5-1 to TRBJ1-1; D gene uncertain. Trimming stripped 0 bases from V and 5 bases from J, with 8 bases between. The CDR3 extends over 13 amino acids. Germline CDR1 SGHRS, CDR2 YFSETQ. The CDR3 spells CASSLGSGTEAFF. The CDR3 nucleotides read TGCGCCAGCAGCTTGGGGTCTGGGACTGAAGCTTTCTTT. Filled out from reference TRBV5-1 and TRBJ1-1, the complete variable domain reads KAGVTQTPRYLIKTRGQQVTLSCSPISGHRSVSWYQQTPGQGLQFLFEYFSETQRNKGNFPGRFSGRQFSNSRSEMNVSTLELGDSALYLCASSLGSGTEAFFGQGTRLTVV.

As regards this clonotype: It may be a read error: a sequence one base away is much more abundant. This chain uses TRBV5-5 with TRBJ1-1, with 7 bases matching TRBD1. The V gene's germline CDR1 is SGHKS and CDR2 YYEKEE (reference sequence). The CDR3 extends over 14 amino acids. The CDR3 nucleotides are TGTGTCAGCAACTCCAGGGGGACGGCCACTGAAGCTTTCTTT. It codes for CVSNSRGTATEAFF. The complete variable domain, with remaining parts taken from reference TRBV5-5 and TRBJ1-1, reads DAGVTQSPTHLIKTRGQQVTLRCSPISGHKSVSWYQQVLGQGPQFIFQYYEKEERGRGNFPDRFSARQFPNYSSELNVNALLLGDSALYLCVSNSRGTATEAFFGQGTRLTVV.

The V and J genes are TRBV5-6 and TRBJ2-7; D perhaps matches TRBD1 (5 bases). Germline-derived CDR1 and CDR2 are SGHDT and YYEEEE. The V and J ends lost 0 bases and 3 bases respectively, with 13 bases between them. This CDR3 region has 15 residues. The CDR3 here is CASSLEGAAFYEQYF. Written as DNA, the CDR3 is TGTGCCAGCAGCTTGGAAGGGGCCGCCTTCTACGAGCAGTACTTC.

This clonotype occurred many times. The V call is TRBV7-6, the J call TRBJ1-2; a weak D match, TRBD1 (5 bases). V was clipped by 5 bases and J by 7 bases, with 17 bases between them. This CDR3 region has 14 residues. Germline CDR1 and CDR2: SGHVS and FNYEAQ. CDR3 in amino acids: CASSPRQGLSGYTF. For the CDR3, the DNA is TGTGCCAGCAGCCCACGGCAGGGCCTATCTGGCTACACCTTC.

This clonotype showed up many times. The chain joins TRBV5-4 to TRBJ2-2; weak D call: TRBD1 (7 bases). Germline loops: CDR1 SGHNT, CDR2 YYREEE (reference sequence). This CDR3 contains 17 residues. V was pared by 3 bases and J by 5 bases, with 20 bases between. DNA of the CDR3: TGTGCCAGCAGCTCCGACTACGCAGGGGGGTTAACCGGGGAGCTGTTTTTT. Its translation is CASSSDYAGGLTGELFF.

This clonotype was found many times. The chain is built from TRBV28 and TRBJ1-4; unclear D gene. Trimming removed 5 bases at V and 6 bases at J, with 10 bases between. The CDR3 is 13 residues long. Germline V gene sequence: CDR1 MDHEN, CDR2 SYDVKM. The CDR3 is CASSIEADEKLFF. The DNA of the CDR3 is TGTGCCAGCAGTATTGAGGCGGATGAAAAACTGTTTTTT.

The sample holds a few counts of this clonotype. The chain couples TRBV29-1 to TRBJ2-3; possible D gene TRBD2, 5 bases. Germline V gene lookup returns CDR1 SQVTM and CDR2 ANQGSEA. Trimming cost V 3 bases and J 2 bases, with 15 bases left between them. The CDR3 loop spans 15 amino acids. The CDR3 protein is CSVDGLGVPTDTQYF. CDR3 coding DNA: TGCAGCGTTGACGGCTTGGGAGTACCCACAGATACGCAGTATTTT.

This clonotype showed up many times. This chain links TRBV5-1 with TRBJ2-3; 7 nucleotides align to TRBD1. The J segment lost 2 bases and the V segment lost 5 bases, leaving 5 bases of the junction unmatched. Per germline, CDR1 SGHRS and CDR2 YFSETQ. This CDR3 is 14 amino acids long. DNA for the CDR3: TGCGCCAGCAGAGAGGGACAGTCCACAGATACGCAGTATTTT. Translation: CASREGQSTDTQYF.

This clonotype was recorded many times. This chain uses TRBV6-2 or TRBV6-3 with TRBJ1-2; tentative D call: TRBD1 (5 bases). The ends were cut back, 4 bases at V and 5 bases at J, with 11 bases in the middle. The CDR3 totals 13 residues. Germline CDR1 MNHEY, CDR2 SVGEGT. As DNA, the CDR3 is TGTGCCAGCAGTTTACCCGGGGGGTATGGCTACACCTTC. Residues: CASSLPGGYGYTF.

This clonotype was counted many times. The V gene is TRBV5-5, the J gene TRBJ1-2; TRBD1 matches at 7 bases. Germline V gene data show CDR1 as SGHKS and CDR2 as YYEKEE (reference sequence). V was pared by 0 bases and J by 4 bases, with 3 bases of the junction left unmatched. The CDR3 totals 14 residues. CDR3 in DNA: TGTGCCAGCAGCTTGGGGGGGACAGCCTATGGCTACACCTTC. Protein: CASSLGGTAYGYTF. The variable domain in full, completed from reference TRBV5-5 and TRBJ1-2, reads DAGVTQSPTHLIKTRGQQVTLRCSPISGHKSVSWYQQVLGQGPQFIFQYYEKEERGRGNFPDRFSARQFPNYSSELNVNALLLGDSALYLCASSLGGTAYGYTFGSGTRLTVV.

In its sample, this clonotype was seen many times. This chain joins TRBV5-1 and TRBJ1-1; D remains unclear. The V end was cut by 4 bases, the J end by 4 bases, with 11 bases between. The germline V gene encodes CDR1 SGHRS and CDR2 YFSETQ. This CDR3 has 13 residues. The CDR3 DNA is TGCGCCAGCAGCGAGACGGTGTCCACTGAAGCTTTCTTT. It encodes CASSETVSTEAFF.

This clonotype was seen ten or more times. The chain couples TRBV5-1 to TRBJ2-3; D not resolved. This CDR3 contains 13 residues. The germline CDR1 and CDR2 sequences are SGHRS and YFSETQ. V was trimmed by 3 bases and J by 6 bases, leaving 11 bases between them. Here the CDR3 reads CASSYPGEDTQYF. The CDR3 nucleotides read TGCGCCAGCAGCTACCCGGGCGAGGATACGCAGTATTTT.

This clonotype was recorded at least ten times. V usage is TRBV5-1 and J usage is TRBJ2-1, with D maybe TRBD1 (6 bases). The CDR3 contains 15 residues. Trimming removed 4 bases at V and 4 bases at J, with 15 bases between. CDR1 and CDR2 from the germline V gene are SGHRS and YFSETQ. The CDR3 loop is CASSASGDKYNEQFF. The CDR3, as DNA: TGCGCCAGCAGCGCATCAGGGGACAAATACAATGAGCAGTTCTTC.

This clonotype has ten or more counts. The chain carries TRBV2 and TRBJ2-7; D might be TRBD2 (6 bases). Germline CDR1 is SNHLY and CDR2 is FYNNEI. The CDR3 length is 15 residues. V was clipped by 8 bases and J by 0 bases, with 17 bases between them. DNA for the CDR3: TGTGCCAGCCTCTATCTAGCGCACAGCTCCTACGAGCAGTACTTC. This translates into CASLYLAHSSYEQYF. The whole variable domain, filled in from reference TRBV2 and TRBJ2-7, reads EPEVTQTPSHQVTQMGQEVILRCVPISNHLYFYWYRQILGQKVEFLVSFYNNEISEKSEIFDDQFSVERPDGSNFTLKIRSTKLEDSAMYFCASLYLAHSSYEQYFGPGTRLTVT.

Ten or more counts support this clonotype. The V call is TRBV6-5, the J call TRBJ2-1, with no clear D. This CDR3 contains 11 residues. The germline V gene encodes CDR1 MNHEY and CDR2 SVGAGI. Trimming removed 6 bases from V and 5 bases from J, with 5 bases in between. CDR3 sequence (DNA): TGTGCCAGCAGCGAGGACAATGAGCAGTTCTTC. This codes for CASSEDNEQFF.

The chain combines TRBV20-1 with TRBJ1-1; D gene uncertain. The CDR3 is 13 residues long. Trimming pared 5 bases from V and 8 bases from J, leaving 18 bases between. In germline, CDR1 is DFQATT, CDR2 SNEGSKA (reference sequence). DNA of the CDR3: TGCAGTGCTCTTTGGGGAATTACCACCGAAGCTTTCTTT. As protein: CSALWGITTEAFF.